The entry below gives a single TCR beta chain sequence along with its context. Antigen specificity is unknown. TCRdb's table, derived via immunoSEQ multiplex PCR, lists solely in-frame clones and lacks some. The sample carries tens of thousands of clones, roughly three quarters recorded once. The data are from a study of OX40 agonist ivuxolimab in advanced cancers. As for the study in general: Ivuxolimab doses were 0.01, 0.1, 0.3, 1.5, 3 or 10 mg/kg every 2 weeks. Partial responses occurred in three patients (one hepatocellular carcinoma, two cutaneous melanoma).

Findings of the study overall: CD4+ and CD8+ blood T cells expanded clonally by week 6 at 0.1 to 3.0 mg/kg. Relatively little clonal expansion, among the lowest observed, appeared in partial responders at 0.1-3.0 mg/kg.

This clonotype was obtained from an adult with an advanced solid tumor such as melanoma, head and neck, liver or kidney cancer. The sample in question was CD4+ or CD8+ T cells sorted from blood, obtained in a trial of the OX40 agonist ivuxolimab.

The CDR3 spells CASSSAEGTGLRETQYF. The DNA for the CDR3 is TGTGCCAGCAGCTCAGCGGAGGGGACAGGTCTAAGGGAGACCCAGTACTTC. V usage is TRBV7-9 and J usage is TRBJ2-5, with 8 bases fitting TRBD1. V lost 4 bases, J lost 5 bases, and 15 bases stayed unmatched. The CDR3 spans 17 residues. CDR1 SEHNR and CDR2 FQNEAQ come from the germline V gene (reference sequence).